This T cell receptor (beta chain) was captured by sequencing in a study of T cell changes during pregnancy in multiple sclerosis. The assay was immunoSEQ multiplex PCR, and TCRdb's table has in-frame clones only and misses some. Of 85,000 to 90,000 clones in the sample, 94% are singletons; the top ten hold more than 1.5%. The CDR3 runs to 14 residues. V trimming: 5 bases; J trimming: 1 base; junction bases outside the gene matches: 4. The germline gives CDR1 SGHTA, CDR2 FQGNSA. Sequencing was performed on peripheral blood, taken after pregnancy. This TCR derives from a female donor in good health, enrolled as a control in a pregnancy study. The genes are TRBV7-2 and TRBJ1-1; 7 nucleotides line up with TRBD1. The CDR3 nucleotides read TGTGCCAGCAGCGAGACAGGGCAGAACACTGAAGCTTTCTTT. The encoded protein is CASSETGQNTEAFF.